This T cell receptor (beta chain) was captured in a study of cytomegalovirus exposure and HLA in healthy donors (dated by TCRdb to 2015 to 2018). At the level of the whole study: An earlier analysis of some 600 of the donors reported 250 to 300 Gb of sequence data and roughly 120 million unique TCR beta sequences obtained from about 170 million T cells. In a later genetic analysis, genome-wide SNP genotypes for about 65% of the 666 donors were used, and that subset was treated as a discovery cohort. Because of strong linkage in the cohort, roughly five DR-DQ haplotypes were treated as single units for association and clustering. Across some 400 genotyped donors of the cohort, an average of approximately 220,000 unique TCR beta nucleotide sequences per donor were sequenced, and approximately 19% of those sequences were non-productive. In an earlier analysis of 500 to 650 of the donors, high-throughput TCR beta sequencing was used to judge whether each TCR beta V gene segment behaved as functional or pseudogenic. Along with the roughly 670-subject first cohort, a separate validation cohort of roughly 110 different subjects was used. The later analysis used no new phenotypic data to find candidate immune exposures, relying instead on TCR beta sequences and their occurrence across donors. The study combined high-throughput TCR immunosequencing, statistical association of individual TCRs with disease status, and machine learning to predict cytomegalovirus infection status. An early release that covered about 600 HLA-typed donors contained around 300 gigabases of sequencing data and tens of millions of unique TCR sequences. Typing coverage differed by locus: A, B, C, DRB1 and DQB1 were typed in roughly 629-630 donors, DQA1 in roughly 500, DPA1 in 600 to 610, and DPB1 in roughly 450. A later analysis re-examined previously published TCR beta repertoires from more than 650 donors and added high-resolution HLA genotyping to investigate patterns of TCR occurrence. All discovery cohort repertoires had been generated on a single sequencing platform. Donor age, sex, ethnicity and CMV serostatus were compiled alongside the repertoire data. Among the roughly 380 genotyped donors, approximately 82% belonged to the genetic ancestry cluster associated with self-reported Caucasian donors. The study aimed to test whether signatures of past pathogen exposure could be identified by cataloging public T cell receptors. Both class I and class II loci were covered by HLA typing, at four-digit resolution. The T cell repertoires of 550 to 850 subjects were profiled by immunosequencing and related to cytomegalovirus serostatus.

This clone was detected a few times. The antigen it binds to is not known. Per-base quality was not reported, and no clone a single base away is much larger than it. The cohort comprised around 690 healthy bone marrow donors. Cohort members were all nominally healthy when sampled, although unrecorded immune exposures were likely present. The donor was CMV seronegative and belonged to the group of over 300 seronegative cohort members. A peripheral blood sample was collected from each donor, and TCR beta sequencing was performed on peripheral blood mononuclear cells. Genomic DNA was extracted from the blood cell samples with the Qiagen DNeasy Blood Extraction Kit. Library preparation employed the immunoSEQ multiplex PCR assay. The multiplex PCR relied on a mix of 60 forward primers for TCR Vbeta segments and 13 reverse primers for TCR Jbeta segments. The CDR3 region of rearranged TCR beta genes was amplified from genomic DNA with a multiplex PCR assay. The Illumina HiSeq System was used to sequence the amplified TCR beta libraries as 87-base-pair reads. Per the authors' processing: A later analysis counted about 80 million unique TCR beta chains across the 500 to 850 repertoires, and 9 million to 14 million of these chains were shared by at least two donors. To remove PCR and sequencing errors, raw reads were error-corrected and collapsed into unique sequences using a nearest-neighbor algorithm that merged closely related sequences. V, D and J gene segments were assigned by aligning CDR3 sequences to IMGT reference sequences. For a sequence to be retained, at least a six-nucleotide match to both a V gene segment and a J gene segment was required. Rearrangements were classified as productive when the CDR3 lacked stop codons and remained in frame with V and J, and all other rearrangements were classified as non-productive. CDR3 was defined according to IMGT convention as the region running from the second conserved V-encoded cysteine to the conserved J-encoded phenylalanine. In an earlier analysis of 587 of the donors, sequences lacking an unambiguous match to a single V gene segment were excluded. In an earlier analysis of a few hundred of the donors, a V segment was called functional when productive rearrangements were above 56.7%, and segregating when the standard deviation between donors exceeded 5%. A statistical classification framework was developed to diagnose cytomegalovirus status using the catalog of TCR beta chain sequences. In a later analysis, V and J genes were assigned by comparing TCR nucleotide sequences against IMGT/GENE-DB human TR gene sequences. The TCRdist pipeline was used in a later analysis to assign CDR3 sequences and most-parsimonious VDJ recombination scenarios. In a later analysis, each TCR beta chain was defined by its CDR3 amino acid sequence together with its V-gene family, and reads without a unique V-gene family were excluded. A later analysis removed 500 to 600 highly shared, low-generation-probability nucleotide sequences to deal with suspected cross-contamination and a sequencing artifact. In a later analysis, a clonal expansion index was calculated for each public chain from normalized within-repertoire ranks of inferred template counts. In a later analysis, generation probabilities were computed using a VDJ recombination model fitted to out-of-frame rearrangements, and the results were checked against IGoR. In a later analysis, TCR-TCR, TCR-HLA and TCR-CMV co-occurrence was scored with hypergeometric tests, and a repertoire-size bias correction was applied to TCR pairs. A later analysis estimated false discovery rates by permuting HLA or CMV assignments 20 times. In a later analysis, co-occurring TCRs were grouped with DBSCAN, and TCRdist sequence similarity was added when clustering was performed within HLA-allele-positive subsets. Repertoires with fewer than 30,000 or more than 120,000 public chains were left out of co-occurrence clustering, as were five repertoires with anomalous nucleotide sharing. TCRdb obtained this table from immuneACCESS and retained in-frame rearrangements with V and J assigned. These tables miss some clones; where compared with another copy, unresolved V genes account for less than half of the shortfall, and the remainder is unexplained. V and J calls and clone size are those listed in that table; D and trimming were worked out from the DNA. This sample lists about 98,000 clones; 74% were detected once. The ten largest clones capture under 2% of the sample.

Broader findings and caveats from the paper: A later genetic analysis associated a missense DCLRE1C variant with V-gene and J-gene trimming of TCR beta chains, and an independent cohort replicated the association. A group of highly shared sequence variants was considered likely to be a technical artifact of the sequencing pipeline. For the cohort, immune exposure information was limited to CMV serostatus. Roughly uniform sequencing depth across donors was assumed in presence/absence analyses, although this assumption may not hold. A later analysis found that most CMV-associated TCR beta chains appeared HLA-restricted, with HLA associations seemingly driven largely by CMV exposure. When HLA alleles, especially DR and DQ, strongly co-occurred, TCR associations were difficult to assign to individual alleles. In vitro tests confirmed that a few of the cytomegalovirus-associated TCR beta chains recognize cytomegalovirus antigens. HLA typing was unavailable for some donors at each locus, so association tests used only the typed subset. Some IMGT-functional V segments, including TRBV6-2 and TRBV6-3, could not be distinguished by the 87-base-pair reads and were therefore excluded. The cohort was sequenced for TCR beta chains only, and without alpha or paired-chain data the features that could be detected were limited. While some public TCRs were present in many individuals, most TCR sequences turned up only very rarely across donors. Broadly in line with IMGT annotations, most TCR beta V segments showed up in productive rearrangements about 87% or about 30% of the time in an earlier analysis of 587 of the donors. In the study, 164 TCR beta chains were listed as associated with cytomegalovirus. In a later genetic analysis, fewer N-insertions in productive TCRs were reported among donors in an Asian-associated ancestry cluster than the roughly 640-donor mean. Linkage disequilibrium might explain the correlated functional status among segregating V segments, but an unknown experimental factor could not be excluded. Because counts were too low, about 17 rarely observed V segments, including chromosome 9 orphons, were excluded from the earlier analysis of under 650 of the donors. A later analysis found that HLA-associated TCR beta chains were more clonally expanded and had lower generation probabilities than equally common non-associated chains. A later analysis reported that several top co-occurrence clusters appeared linked to parvovirus B19, influenza, CMV and Epstein-Barr virus. At a false discovery rate of 0.05, a later analysis linked about 17,000 TCR beta sequences to specific HLA alleles. A further reported finding was that TCR beta sequences accurately predicted the HLA-A and HLA-B alleles for most subjects in the first cohort. The authors suggested that the approach could potentially be extended to other disease states and immunological phenotypes. Cytomegalovirus status was reported to be diagnosed by the classifier with high specificity and sensitivity in both the original and validation cohorts. A later analysis found that TCR association rates varied across HLA loci, with DRB1 alleles showing the most associated TCRs and HLA-C alleles the fewest.

Relative to germline, V is missing 4 bases and J is missing 5 bases, with 8 bases of the junction outside any gene match. In the germline V gene, CDR1 corresponds to SGHRS and CDR2 to YFSETQ. The CDR3 holds 15 amino acids from the cysteine to the phenylalanine. Only the CDR3 part of the read is kept: 45 bases, read in frame from the first base. The chain couples TRBV5-1 to TRBJ2-1; 8 junctional bases match TRBD1. Sequencing was carried out using PBMCs. This sequence originates from a male donor in good health and CMV-seronegative. The CDR3 loop reads CASSAWTGLDNEQFF. The nucleotide sequence is given as TGCGCCAGCAGCGCATGGACAGGGCTAGACAATGAGCAGTTCTTC. Beyond the CDR3, the reference TRBV5-1 and TRBJ2-1 genes provide the residues; the full variable domain reads: KAGVTQTPRYLIKTRGQQVTLSCSPISGHRSVSWYQQTPGQGLQFLFEYFSETQRNKGNFPGRFSGRQFSNSRSEMNVSTLELGDSALYLCASSAWTGLDNEQFFGPGTRLTVL.